What follows are 16 T cell receptor beta chains derived from one specimen sequenced in a study of blood T cell repertoires in COVID-19. The repertoire was sequenced with immunoSEQ multiplex PCR; TCRdb's copy has only in-frame clones and lacks some. The table has fewer than 250,000 clones, 84% seen once. Sequencing input: peripheral blood. All receptors derive from a woman older than 75 with COVID-19, enrolled during active disease.

The rearrangement uses TRBV5-4 and TRBJ2-5; maybe TRBD2 (6 bases). The length of the CDR3 is 16 residues. Germline CDR1 and CDR2: SGHNT and YYREEE (reference sequence). V lost 4 bases and J lost 0, with 16 bases in between. For the CDR3, the DNA is TGTGCCAGCAGCCCAAAGGGGCGGGGAGACCAAGAGACCCAGTACTTC. This codes for CASSPKGRGDQETQYF. The full variable domain, completed using reference TRBV5-4 and TRBJ2-5, is ETGVTQSPTHLIKTRGQQVTLRCSSQSGHNTVSWYQQALGQGPQFIFQYYREEENGRGNFPPRFSGLQFPNYSSELNVNALELDDSALYLCASSPKGRGDQETQYFGPGTRLLVL.

This sequence joins TRBV29-1 and TRBJ2-5, with 7 positions matching TRBD2. Germline V lookup: CDR1 SQVTM, CDR2 ANQGSEA. Trimming removed 2 bases from V and 3 bases from J; junction bases left unmatched: 9. The CDR3 consists of 15 residues. CDR3 loop: CSVESWGGKEETQYF. The CDR3 coding sequence is TGCAGCGTTGAATCGTGGGGGGGTAAAGAAGAGACCCAGTACTTC.

The gene calls are TRBV6-5 and TRBJ2-7; 9 positions match TRBD1. The CDR3 runs 13 residues. J lost 4 bases, V lost 7 bases, and 5 bases had no gene match. CDR1 and CDR2 from the germline V gene are MNHEY and SVGAGI. CDR3 nucleotides: TGTGCCAGCACTCGCGGACAGGGGTACGAGCAGTACTTC. Translation gives CASTRGQGYEQYF.

The chain recombines TRBV11-3 with TRBJ2-3; the D gene is possibly TRBD2 (6 bases). Trimming took 1 base from V and 4 from J, leaving 12 bases between them. The CDR3 is 15 residues long. Germline V gene sequence: CDR1 SGHNT, CDR2 YENEEA. The DNA for the CDR3 is TGTGCCAGCAGCTTAGGACTAGTAGGTGCAGATACGCAGTATTTT. As protein: CASSLGLVGADTQYF.

The V and J genes are TRBV9 and TRBJ2-2; 8 bases match TRBD1. With 3 bases clipped from V and 4 bases from J, the junction kept 11 bases outside the gene matches. Germline assignment: CDR1 SGDLS and CDR2 YYNGEE. The CDR3 contains 17 residues. This CDR3 reads CASSARQGLVTTGELFF. The CDR3 region has the DNA TGTGCCAGCAGCGCAAGACAGGGGTTGGTCACCACCGGGGAGCTGTTTTTT.

V and J are TRBV27 and TRBJ1-2; D is possibly TRBD1 (6 bases). The V and J ends lost 8 bases and 2 bases respectively, with 18 bases between them. CDR1 is MNHEY, CDR2 SMNVEV, per germline (reference sequence). The CDR3 extends over 15 amino acids. The CDR3 sequence: CASHRSGGQNYGYTF. The CDR3 nucleotides read TGTGCCAGCCACCGAAGCGGGGGGCAGAACTATGGCTACACCTTC.

As DNA, the CDR3 is TGTGCCAGCTCTGGGACAGCAGACTACGAGCAGTACGTC. Protein: CASSGTADYEQYV. The chain links TRBV6-5 to TRBJ2-7; the match to TRBD1 covers 7 bases. This CDR3 is 13 amino acids long. Germline V gene lookup returns CDR1 MNHEY and CDR2 SVGAGI. The junction had 7 bases not matched to a gene; V was cut back by 8 bases and J by 3 bases.

V is TRBV9 and J is TRBJ2-7; TRBD1 matches 7 bases. The CDR3 consists of 14 residues. The germline CDR1 and CDR2 sequences are SGDLS and YYNGEE. V trimming: 3 bases; J trimming: 0 bases; junction bases outside the gene matches: 3. The CDR3 DNA is TGTGCCAGCAGCGAGACAGGGAGCTCCTACGAGCAGTACTTC. Translated, it gives CASSETGSSYEQYF.

In its sample, this clone was seen many times. The chain combines TRBV7-2 with TRBJ1-2; D is unclear. The V gene lost 4 bases and the J gene lost 4 bases, with 13 bases spanning the gap. Germline CDR1 reads SGHTA; CDR2 reads FQGNSA. The CDR3 extends over 14 amino acids. The CDR3 sequence is CASSYDNGLYGYTF. CDR3 coding DNA: TGTGCCAGCAGCTACGACAATGGCCTCTATGGCTACACCTTC.

The CDR3 loop is CASSVHLRGELFF. CDR3 DNA sequence: TGTGCCAGCAGCGTCCATCTCAGGGGGGAGCTGTTTTTT. This rearrangement joins TRBV9 to TRBJ2-2, with D unclear. Trimming removed 2 bases at V and 8 bases at J, with 10 bases between. This CDR3 has 13 amino acids. Germline V gives CDR1 SGDLS, CDR2 YYNGEE.

The V call is TRBV12-3 or TRBV12-4, the J call TRBJ2-7; D not resolved. The CDR3 length is 13 residues. V was clipped by 3 bases and J by 2 bases, with 8 bases between them. CDR3 region: CASSFGATYEQYF. The CDR3 region has the DNA TGTGCCAGCAGTTTCGGTGCTACCTACGAGCAGTACTTC.

V usage is TRBV7-6 and J usage is TRBJ1-2; 8 positions agree with TRBD1. The CDR3 has 15 residues. The V segment lost 5 bases and the J segment 0 bases; nucleotides outside the gene matches: 5. Germline CDR1 and CDR2: SGHVS and FNYEAQ. The CDR3 reads CASSKMTGANYGYTF. The DNA of the CDR3 is TGTGCCAGCAGCAAGATGACAGGGGCTAACTATGGCTACACCTTC.

This clone was seen only once. This chain joins TRBV27 and TRBJ2-5; 7 bases agree with TRBD2. CDR1 is MNHEY and CDR2 is SMNVEV in the germline V gene (reference sequence). The V and J ends lost 5 bases and 4 bases, in that order; junction bases with no gene match: 13. The CDR3 consists of 16 residues. The CDR3 loop is CASSPMGGVNTETQYF. For the CDR3, the DNA is TGTGCCAGCAGTCCTATGGGGGGGGTCAACACAGAGACCCAGTACTTC.

V usage is TRBV28 and J usage is TRBJ2-3, with 8 bases fitting TRBD2. Germline CDR1 is MDHEN and CDR2 is SYDVKM. The J segment lost 7 bases and the V segment lost 2 bases, leaving 5 bases of the junction unmatched. The CDR3 has 14 amino acids. The CDR3 DNA follows: TGTGCCAGCAGTTTAGCGGGGGGCTCTAATACGCAGTATTTT. It encodes CASSLAGGSNTQYF. The complete variable domain, with remaining parts taken from reference TRBV28 and TRBJ2-3, reads DVKVTQSSRYLVKRTGEKVFLECVQDMDHENMFWYRQDPGLGLRLIYFSYDVKMKEKGDIPEGYSVSREKKERFSLILESASTNQTSMYLCASSLAGGSNTQYFGPGTRLTVL.

This clone has only one observation. This specimen includes other DNA sequences encoding the same CDR3. The CDR3 region is CASSPQGGGSNQPQHF. CDR3 DNA: TGTGCCAGCTCACCACAGGGAGGGGGTAGCAATCAGCCCCAGCATTTT. The gene calls are TRBV18 and TRBJ1-5; a possible D gene is TRBD1 (6 bases). The ends were cut back, 1 base at V and 0 bases at J, with 10 bases in the middle. This CDR3 is 16 amino acids long. Germline V gene data show CDR1 as KGHSH and CDR2 as LQKENI.

V usage is TRBV5-1 and J usage is TRBJ1-2; 9 nucleotides line up with TRBD1. Germline V lookup: CDR1 SGHRS, CDR2 YFSETQ. There are 17 residues in the CDR3. V lost 4 bases, J lost 0 bases, and 10 bases stayed unmatched. Here the CDR3 reads CASSPGQGLDPNYGYTF. The CDR3, as DNA: TGCGCCAGCAGCCCGGGACAGGGCCTTGACCCTAACTATGGCTACACCTTC.